This T cell receptor beta chain originates from a study of T cell responses to AZD1222 COVID-19 vaccine. Findings and caveats of the study: AZD1222 recipients seropositive at baseline numbered only five to seven. Donors were largely white British and mainly female; clonal diversity was possibly underestimated.

Concerning this clone itself: Its antigen is unknown.

Here immunoSEQ multiplex PCR was the method, and the copy in TCRdb shows in-frame clones only, minus some. The sample lists fewer than 120,000 clones; 94% were seen once. The CDR3 loop spans 14 amino acids. V lost 7 bases, J lost 1 base, and 13 bases lay in between. Germline CDR1 MNHEY, CDR2 SMNVEV (reference sequence). Pooled samples include second doses given at about 4 or 12 weeks. This clonotype originated in an adult who received the AZD1222 COVID-19 vaccine. This chain links TRBV27 with TRBJ1-1; D might be TRBD1 (5 bases). Sequenced here: peripheral blood, sampled 28 days after the second AZD1222 dose. The chain's CDR3 is CASTPRVGNTEAFF. The DNA of the CDR3 is TGTGCCAGCACCCCCAGGGTGGGGAACACTGAAGCTTTCTTT.